The 6 T cell receptor beta chains given below trace back to one sample, sequenced in a study of blood T cell repertoires in COVID-19. The table came from immunoSEQ multiplex PCR; TCRdb's copy has only in-frame clones and leaves some out. This table has over 45,000 clones, 91% appearing once. Sequencing was performed on peripheral blood. The receptors here all came from a human donor in a cohort sampled during active COVID-19.

The CDR3: CASSVSPGALAFF. CDR3 in DNA: TGTGCCAGCAGTGTCTCCCCAGGGGCTTTAGCTTTCTTT. This rearrangement joins TRBV6-4 to TRBJ1-1, with D maybe TRBD1 (6 bases). CDR1 is MRHNA, CDR2 SNTAGT, per germline. Trimming took 4 bases from V and 10 from J, leaving 16 bases between them. CDR3 length equals 13 residues.

In its sample, this clone was seen once. Here the CDR3 DNA reads TGTGCCAGCAGCTTAGCGCTTCACTACACCGGGGAGCTGTTTTTT. It codes for CASSLALHYTGELFF. The genes are TRBV7-9 and TRBJ2-2; no clear D gene. V was clipped by 0 bases and J by 3 bases, with 8 bases between them. Per the germline V gene, CDR1 is SEHNR and CDR2 is FQNEAQ (reference sequence). This CDR3 region has 15 residues.

This chain connects TRBV27 to TRBJ2-2, with a tentative D call TRBD1 (5 bases). The V gene lost 2 bases and the J gene lost 3 bases, with 16 bases spanning the gap. Germline values: CDR1 MNHEY, CDR2 SMNVEV (reference sequence). This CDR3 is 17 amino acids long. The CDR3 loop reads CASSLGASLVDTGELFF. DNA of the CDR3: TGTGCCAGCAGTTTAGGGGCCAGCCTGGTAGACACCGGGGAGCTGTTTTTT.

This rearrangement joins TRBV4-1 to TRBJ2-3; D is ambiguous. The V and J ends lost 0 bases and 4 bases respectively, with 11 bases between them. The CDR3 covers 15 residues. CDR1 MGHRA and CDR2 YSYEKL come from the germline V gene. The CDR3, as DNA: TGCGCCAGCAGCCAAGAAAAGCTCCCGGCAGATACGCAGTATTTT. This gives the protein CASSQEKLPADTQYF.

The chain combines TRBV5-1 with TRBJ1-1; TRBD1 matches 8 bases. CDR3 length: 14 residues. Germline CDR1 reads SGHRS; CDR2 reads YFSETQ. With 2 bases clipped from V and 5 bases from J, the junction kept 5 bases outside the gene matches. CDR3 region: CASSLLQGGTEAFF. The CDR3 DNA follows: TGCGCCAGCAGCTTATTACAGGGGGGGACTGAAGCTTTCTTT.

The CDR3 DNA follows: TGTGCCAGCATCCAGACAGGGCTTATCGCAGATACGCAGTATTTT. Its translation is CASIQTGLIADTQYF. The V gene is TRBV7-9, the J gene TRBJ2-3; the match to TRBD1 covers 7 bases. The V segment lost 7 bases and the J segment 4 bases; nucleotides outside the gene matches: 11. Germline V CDR1 and CDR2: SEHNR, FQNEAQ (reference sequence). The CDR3 has 15 residues.